These T cell receptor beta chains were read from a single sample in a study of blood T cell repertoires in COVID-19. Data came from immunoSEQ multiplex PCR; TCRdb stores just in-frame clones and leaves some out. The repertoire holds tens of thousands of clones, approximately 90% seen once, with 6.5% to 8.5% in the top ten. The specimen sequenced was peripheral blood. The receptors were gathered from a woman older than 75 with acute or convalescent COVID-19. Each CDR3 is given with its conserved first and last residue. A D gene is named only where the DNA matches it firmly. Clone sizes are given selectively: once, few, many, or a class where the clone is expanded.

.	TRBV20-1	TRBJ2-7	.	TGCAGTGCTAGAAGCCTCTACGAGCAGTACTTC	CSARSLYEQYF
.	TRBV5-6	TRBJ1-2	TRBD1	TGTGCCAGCAGCGCGACAGGGGCCTTTGGCTACACCTTC	CASSATGAFGYTF
.	TRBV19	TRBJ1-5	.	TGTGCCAGTAGTACCTCACAGGGACACGGCAATCAGCCCCAGCATTTT	CASSTSQGHGNQPQHF
.	TRBV7-2	TRBJ2-1	TRBD2	TGTGCCAGCCGCGCTATAGCGGGGGGGCCCTTGGAGCAGTTCTTC	CASRAIAGGPLEQFF
once	TRBV18	TRBJ1-5	TRBD1	TGTGCCAGCTCAACCTCCGGGACAGTACTAAATCAGCCCCAGCATTTT	CASSTSGTVLNQPQHF
.	TRBV6-5	TRBJ2-5	.	TGTGCCAGCAGTTACACTGACAGGCGGGAGACCCAGTACTTC	CASSYTDRRETQYF
.	TRBV30	TRBJ2-1	TRBD2	TGTGCCTGGAGTCCCCCGACTAGCGGAGCCAGCTCCTACAATGAGCAGTTCTTC	CAWSPPTSGASSYNEQFF
.	TRBV19	TRBJ2-2	TRBD2	TGTGCCAGTAAAGGCGGGGGAGCCCCGAACACCGGGGAGCTGTTTTTT	CASKGGGAPNTGELFF
.	TRBV19	TRBJ2-2	.	TGTGCCAGTAGTCGGGAGACCGGGGAGCTGTTTTTT	CASSRETGELFF
.	TRBV30	TRBJ2-2	.	TGTGCCTGGAAGAAATTAGTAGCCACCGGGGAGCTGTTTTTT	CAWKKLVATGELFF
.	TRBV15	TRBJ2-7	TRBD2	TGTGCCACCAGCGCGGGAGGGCCGGGTTTCTACGAGCAGTACTTC	CATSAGGPGFYEQYF
.	TRBV12-3/TRBV12-4	TRBJ2-7	.	TGTGCCAGCAGTTTGGCCCTCTCCTACGAGCAGTACTTC	CASSLALSYEQYF
.	TRBV5-4	TRBJ2-7	TRBD1	TGTGCCAGCAGCGGCTGGGACCCGAGGGGGCAAGGCTCCTACGAGCAGTACTTC	CASSGWDPRGQGSYEQYF
.	TRBV7-5	TRBJ1-2	.	TGTGCCAGAAGCAGACGTCGTCAGGGCCGATCAATCTATGGCTACACCTTC	CARSRRRQGRSIYGYTF
.	TRBV6-5	TRBJ2-7	TRBD1	TGTGCCAGCAGTAAATACCGGGACAGGGTCTACGAGCAGTACTTC	CASSKYRDRVYEQYF
few	TRBV7-6	TRBJ1-1	.	TGTGCCAGCAGCTTAGGTCAGGGGACTGAAGCTTTCTTT	CASSLGQGTEAFF
.	TRBV5-1	TRBJ1-5	.	TGCGCCAGCAGCCCCGGACAGTTCAATCAGCCCCAGCATTTT	CASSPGQFNQPQHF
.	TRBV18	TRBJ2-5	.	TGTGCCAGCTCCCCTAGCGAAGAGACCCAGTACTTC	CASSPSEETQYF
few	TRBV6-6	TRBJ2-7	TRBD1	TGTGCCAGCAGCCCCGCAGGGGGAAGATACGAGCAGTACTTC	CASSPAGGRYEQYF
.	TRBV21-1	TRBJ1-4	.	TGTGCCAGCACCGGCCCCCCAGGGGGGCCCAAACTGTTTTTT	CASTGPPGGPKLFF
once	TRBV5-8	TRBJ1-6	.	TGTGCCAGCAGCTTGGGTCGCTCCTATAATTCACCCCTCCACTTT	CASSLGRSYNSPLHF
.	TRBV7-9	TRBJ1-1	.	TGTGCCAGCAGTCATCCGAACACTGAAGCTTTCTTT	CASSHPNTEAFF
.	TRBV19	TRBJ1-2	TRBD1	TGTGCCAGTAGTTCCACAGGGGGCTTCAATGGCTACACCTTC	CASSSTGGFNGYTF
.	TRBV6-5	TRBJ1-3	TRBD1	TGTGCCAGCAGTTCGCAGGGGGTATTCTCTGGAAACACCATATATTTT	CASSSQGVFSGNTIYF